This T cell receptor beta chain was sequenced for a study of identical twins. Findings of the study overall: Carriage of fewer insertions was seen in abundant cord blood beta clonotypes, whereas memory repertoires showed none. Beta out-of-frame sequences showed weaker excess twin sharing.

TCRdb re-derived calls from the 5' RACE reads in MiXCR, one entry per CDR3 protein. The sample has approximately 630,000 distinct CDR3 sequences; 7.1% are singletons. This clonotype was recorded at least ten times. Its antigen is not known. With no exceptions, donors were healthy Caucasians. V shed 0 bases and J 1 base; nucleotides not matched to a gene: 12. The CDR3 loop spans 18 amino acids. From germline, CDR1 is SGHDT and CDR2 YYEEEE. This same sample was also part of a study on yellow fever vaccine responses in identical twins.

The material sequenced was PBMCs. This clonotype originated in a woman under 30 in good health. This chain joins TRBV5-6 and TRBJ2-5; TRBD1 matches 7 bases. CDR3 coding DNA: TGTGCCAGCAGCTTGGACGGGGACAGCCGGAGTGTCCAAGAGACCCAGTACTTC. It specifies CASSLDGDSRSVQETQYF.